This T cell receptor beta chain was identified in a study of blood T cell repertoires in COVID-19. Clones were sequenced by immunoSEQ multiplex PCR, and TCRdb holds only the in-frame ones, with some missing. The sample has 200,000 to 300,000 clones, approximately 86% seen once. The material sequenced was peripheral blood. The receptor comes from a human donor in a cohort sampled during active COVID-19.

The CDR3 DNA follows: TGTGCCAGTTCTACGCGGGGCACAGATACGCAGTATTTT. This gives the protein CASSTRGTDTQYF. The chain carries TRBV27 and TRBJ2-3, with D possibly matching TRBD2 (5 bases). From germline, CDR1 is MNHEY and CDR2 SMNVEV (reference sequence). CDR3 size: 13 residues. Between the trimmed V and J ends, which lost 9 bases and 1 base, there was a span of 11 bases.